These 2 T cell receptor beta chains were sequenced from one sample in a study of T cells in Graves' hyperthyroidism and ophthalmopathy. Amplified TCR beta CDR3 regions derived from RNA transcripts. The HTBI set primed first-round TCR CDR3 RT-PCR. Each CDR3 protein is one row after TCRdb ran MiXCR on the multiplex PCR reads. There are around 400,000 distinct CDR3 sequences in the sample; around 25% occur only once, and around four fifths lies in the top ten. Sequences were obtained from blood. All receptors come from a man in his fifties or sixties with Graves' hyperthyroidism.

This chain links TRBV6-9 with TRBJ2-2; 7 bases line up with TRBD1. CDR3 length: 14 amino acids. V shed 3 bases and J 7 bases; nucleotides not matched to a gene: 5. Germline assignment: CDR1 MNHGY and CDR2 SVAAGI. The CDR3 DNA follows: TGTGCCAGCAGTTACAAGGGGGCCGTCGGGGAGCTGTTTTTT. This sequence encodes CASSYKGAVGELFF.

Only one count was recorded for this clonotype. A read error may be the cause here, since a much bigger clone is one base away. This chain joins TRBV7-3 and TRBJ2-5; TRBD1 matches at 8 bases. Matching the DNA end better, TRBJ2-1 makes the J call doubtful. CDR1 and CDR2 (germline): SGHTA, FQGTGA. This CDR3 has 15 residues. This chain's CDR3 is CASSLQGARGETQFF. The CDR3 bases are TGTGCCAGCAGCTTACAGGGGGCTAGGGGGGAGACCCAGTTCTTC.